Below, one T cell receptor (beta chain) is given with its context. The antigen is undetermined. The source of the sample is a study of T cell repertoires in cytomegalovirus infection. Findings and caveats of the study: HLA-C-restricted CMV-specific TCR beta clonotypes were dominant in the ex vivo response.

V dropped 6 bases and J dropped 2 bases, with 14 bases sitting between them. This CDR3 is built from 15 residues. The germline V gene encodes CDR1 SQVTM and CDR2 ANQGSEA. In TCRdb, the reads were re-called with MiXCR into one record per CDR3 protein. The sample includes 290,000 or so distinct CDR3 sequences, about a quarter of them seen just once. The rearrangement uses TRBV29-1 and TRBJ2-6; tentative D call: TRBD2 (6 bases). The material sequenced was PBMCs. The source is a human donor in good health (CMV status not recorded). Some clones in this sample may be carry-over from other donors' samples. CDR3 protein: CSVLGRTAGANVLTF. The CDR3 region has the DNA TGCAGCGTCCTGGGGAGGACGGCTGGGGCCAACGTCCTGACTTTC.